This TCR beta chain appears in the sequencing data of a study of regulatory T cells in long-lasting Graves disease. Specified time point: persistent/refractory GD, antithyroid drugs over 5 years with positive TRAb. Generation of the TCR library employed RNA extracted from PBMCs. Germline CDR1 and CDR2: MDHEN and SYDVKM. The germline V and J ends were trimmed by 1 base and 0 bases, with 7 bases remaining between them. This CDR3 is built from 15 residues. For TCR beta, libraries came from iRepertoire HTBI primers and Arm-PCR of CDR3 regions. Via MiXCR, TCRdb re-called the multiplex PCR reads, giving one row per CDR3 protein. This table has around 460,000 distinct CDR3 sequences, 20% to 25% appearing once.

The chain recombines TRBV28 with TRBJ1-3; D remains ambiguous. This TCR derives from a female donor with Graves disease. The sequences come from peripheral blood mononuclear cells (PBMCs), collected when the disease was refractory, from a patient treated with antithyroid drugs. The CDR3: CASSLSIHSGNTIYF. CDR3 DNA sequence: TGTGCCAGCAGTTTATCAATCCACTCTGGAAACACCATATATTTT. Variable domain in full (rest from reference TRBV28 and TRBJ1-3): DVKVTQSSRYLVKRTGEKVFLECVQDMDHENMFWYRQDPGLGLRLIYFSYDVKMKEKGDIPEGYSVSREKKERFSLILESASTNQTSMYLCASSLSIHSGNTIYFGEGSWLTVV.